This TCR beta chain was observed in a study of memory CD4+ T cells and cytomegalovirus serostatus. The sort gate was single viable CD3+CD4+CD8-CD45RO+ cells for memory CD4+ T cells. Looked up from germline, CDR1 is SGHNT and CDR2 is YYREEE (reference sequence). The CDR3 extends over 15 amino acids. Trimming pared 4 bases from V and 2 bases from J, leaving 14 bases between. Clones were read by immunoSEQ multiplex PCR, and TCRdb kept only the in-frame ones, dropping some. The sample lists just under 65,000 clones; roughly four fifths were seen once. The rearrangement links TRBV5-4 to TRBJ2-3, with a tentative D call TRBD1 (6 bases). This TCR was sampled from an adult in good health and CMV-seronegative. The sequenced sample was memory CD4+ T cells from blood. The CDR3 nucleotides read TGTGCCAGCAGCCCTACCGGACAGATCACAGATACGCAGTATTTT. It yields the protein CASSPTGQITDTQYF.